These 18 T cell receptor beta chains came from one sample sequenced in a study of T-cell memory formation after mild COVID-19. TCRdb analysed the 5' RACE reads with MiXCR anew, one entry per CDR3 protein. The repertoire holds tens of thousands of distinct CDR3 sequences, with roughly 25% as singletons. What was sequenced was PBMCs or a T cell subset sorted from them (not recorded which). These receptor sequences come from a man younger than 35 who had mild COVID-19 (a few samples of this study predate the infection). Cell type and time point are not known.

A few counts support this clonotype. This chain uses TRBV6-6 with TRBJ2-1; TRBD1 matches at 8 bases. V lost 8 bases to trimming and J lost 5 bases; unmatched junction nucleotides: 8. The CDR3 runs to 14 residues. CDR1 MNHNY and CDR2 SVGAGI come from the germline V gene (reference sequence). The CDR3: CASSIRGLHNEQFF. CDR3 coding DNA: TGTGCCAGCTCGATCAGGGGGCTTCACAATGAGCAGTTCTTC.

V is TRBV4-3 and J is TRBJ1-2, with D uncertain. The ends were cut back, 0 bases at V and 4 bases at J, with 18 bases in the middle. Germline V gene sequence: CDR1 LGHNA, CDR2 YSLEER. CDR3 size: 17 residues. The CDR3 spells CASSQDPQEAGTYGYTF. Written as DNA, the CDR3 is TGCGCCAGCAGCCAAGACCCCCAGGAGGCCGGAACCTATGGCTACACCTTC.

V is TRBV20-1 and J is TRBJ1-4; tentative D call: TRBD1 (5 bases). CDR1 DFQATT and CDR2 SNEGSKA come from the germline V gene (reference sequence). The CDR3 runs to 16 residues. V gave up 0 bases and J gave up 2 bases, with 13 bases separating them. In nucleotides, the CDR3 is TGCAGTGCTAGAGATCACTCAGGGCTTACTAATGAAAAACTGTTTTTT. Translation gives CSARDHSGLTNEKLFF.

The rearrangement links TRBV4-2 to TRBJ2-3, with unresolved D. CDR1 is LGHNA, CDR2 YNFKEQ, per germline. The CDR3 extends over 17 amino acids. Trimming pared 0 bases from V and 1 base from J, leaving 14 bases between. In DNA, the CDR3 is TGTGCCAGCAGCCAAGATGGGCCGGGTAGGGGCACAGATACGCAGTATTTT. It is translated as CASSQDGPGRGTDTQYF.

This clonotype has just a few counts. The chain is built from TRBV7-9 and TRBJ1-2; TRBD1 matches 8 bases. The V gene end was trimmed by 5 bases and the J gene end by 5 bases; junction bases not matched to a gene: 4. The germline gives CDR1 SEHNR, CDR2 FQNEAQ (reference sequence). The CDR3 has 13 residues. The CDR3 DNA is TGTGCCAGCAGCCAGGGGGCAGATTATGGCTACACCTTC. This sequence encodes CASSQGADYGYTF.

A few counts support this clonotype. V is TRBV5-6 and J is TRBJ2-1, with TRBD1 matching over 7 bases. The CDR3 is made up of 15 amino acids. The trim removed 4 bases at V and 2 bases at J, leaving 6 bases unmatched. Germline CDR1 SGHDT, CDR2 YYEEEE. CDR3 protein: CASSQGQSAYNEQFF. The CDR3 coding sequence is TGTGCCAGCAGCCAGGGACAGTCCGCCTACAATGAGCAGTTCTTC.

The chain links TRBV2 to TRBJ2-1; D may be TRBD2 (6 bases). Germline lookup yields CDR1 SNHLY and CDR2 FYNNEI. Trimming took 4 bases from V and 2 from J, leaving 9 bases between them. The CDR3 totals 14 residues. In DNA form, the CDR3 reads TGTGCCAGCAGTGTTGGAGGGCCCTACAATGAGCAGTTCTTC. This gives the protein CASSVGGPYNEQFF.

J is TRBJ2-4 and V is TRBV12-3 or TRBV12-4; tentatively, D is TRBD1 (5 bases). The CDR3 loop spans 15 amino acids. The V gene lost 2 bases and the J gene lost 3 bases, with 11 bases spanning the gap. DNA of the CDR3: TGTGCCAGCAGTTTACAGGGCTTGAGCAAAAACATTCAGTACTTC. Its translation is CASSLQGLSKNIQYF.

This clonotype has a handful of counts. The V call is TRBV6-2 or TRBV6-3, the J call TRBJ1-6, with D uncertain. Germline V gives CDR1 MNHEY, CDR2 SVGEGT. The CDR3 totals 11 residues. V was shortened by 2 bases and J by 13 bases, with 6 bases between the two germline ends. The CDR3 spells CASSYGSPLHF. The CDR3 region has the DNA TGTGCCAGCAGTTACGGGAGTCCCCTCCACTTT.

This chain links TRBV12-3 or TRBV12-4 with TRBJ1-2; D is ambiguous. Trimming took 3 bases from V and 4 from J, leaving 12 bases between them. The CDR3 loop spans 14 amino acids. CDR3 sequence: CASSFGGSAYGYTF. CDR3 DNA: TGTGCCAGCAGTTTTGGCGGCTCGGCCTATGGCTACACCTTC.

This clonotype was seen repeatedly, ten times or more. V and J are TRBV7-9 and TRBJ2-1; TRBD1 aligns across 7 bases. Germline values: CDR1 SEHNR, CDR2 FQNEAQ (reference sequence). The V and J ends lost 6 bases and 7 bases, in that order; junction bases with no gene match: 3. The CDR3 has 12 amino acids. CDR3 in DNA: TGTGCCAGCAGTTCACAGGGGAATGAGCAGTTCTTC. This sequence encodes CASSSQGNEQFF.

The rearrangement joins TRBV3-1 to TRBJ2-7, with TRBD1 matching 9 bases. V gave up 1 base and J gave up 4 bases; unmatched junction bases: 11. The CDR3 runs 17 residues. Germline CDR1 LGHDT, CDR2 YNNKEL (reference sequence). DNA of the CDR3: TGTGCCAGCAGCCAAGCTTATTTCGGACAGGGGCGATACGAGCAGTACTTC. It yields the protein CASSQAYFGQGRYEQYF.

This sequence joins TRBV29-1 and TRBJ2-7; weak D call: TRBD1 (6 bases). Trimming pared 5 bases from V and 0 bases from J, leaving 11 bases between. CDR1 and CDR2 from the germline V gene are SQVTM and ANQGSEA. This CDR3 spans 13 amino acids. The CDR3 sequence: CSVCGGSSYEQYF. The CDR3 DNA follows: TGCAGCGTTTGTGGGGGCAGCTCCTACGAGCAGTACTTC.

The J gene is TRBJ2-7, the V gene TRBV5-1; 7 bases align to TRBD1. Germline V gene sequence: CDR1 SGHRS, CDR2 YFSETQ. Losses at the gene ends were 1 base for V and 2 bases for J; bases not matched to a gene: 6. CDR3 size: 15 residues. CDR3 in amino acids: CASSLHGTVTYEQYF. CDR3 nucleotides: TGCGCCAGCAGCTTGCACGGGACAGTCACCTACGAGCAGTACTTC.

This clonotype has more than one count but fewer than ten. CDR3 in DNA: TGTGCCAGCAGCTTTGGACAGGGACCCTACGAGCAGTACTTC. Translating gives CASSFGQGPYEQYF. The chain recombines TRBV7-6 with TRBJ2-7, with 8 positions matching TRBD1. The CDR3 is made up of 14 amino acids. With 3 bases clipped from V and 2 bases from J, the junction kept 3 bases outside the gene matches. Per germline, CDR1 SGHVS and CDR2 FNYEAQ.

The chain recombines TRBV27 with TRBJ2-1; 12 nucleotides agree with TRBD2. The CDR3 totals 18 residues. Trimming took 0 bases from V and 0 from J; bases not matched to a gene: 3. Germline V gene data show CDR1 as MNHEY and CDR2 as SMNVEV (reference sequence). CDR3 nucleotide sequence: TGTGCCAGCAGTTTATCTCCTAGCGGGGGGGCCTCCTACAATGAGCAGTTCTTC. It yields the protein CASSLSPSGGASYNEQFF.

The CDR3 bases are TGTGCCAGCAGTTCAGGCGGAACAACAGATACGCAGTATTTT. Translated: CASSSGGTTDTQYF. This chain connects TRBV12-3 or TRBV12-4 to TRBJ2-3; D ambiguous. Trimming stripped 4 bases from V and 3 bases from J, with 11 bases between. CDR3 length: 14 amino acids.

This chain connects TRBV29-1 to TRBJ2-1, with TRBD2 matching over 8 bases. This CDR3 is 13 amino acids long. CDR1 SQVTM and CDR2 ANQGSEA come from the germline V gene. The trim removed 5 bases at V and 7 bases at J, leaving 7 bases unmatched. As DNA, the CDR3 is TGCAGCGTTATTAGCGGGGAGTGGAATGAGCAGTTCTTC. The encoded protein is CSVISGEWNEQFF.